This is a list of T cell receptor beta chains from one sample in a study of CD4 T cells in relation to SARS-CoV-2 and coronaviruses. Only in-frame clones appear in the TCRdb table, and some are missing; sequencing was by immunoSEQ multiplex PCR. The table lists about 55,000 clones, 86% of them singletons, with 1.1% to 1.5% in the top ten. The sample was memory CD4+ T cells from PBMCs. All receptors derive from a human donor in good health. Each CDR3 is given with its conserved first and last residue. D genes are given only for firm matches. Not every row has a clone size; where given, it reads once, few, many or a size class.

J gene,clone size,D gene,V gene,CDR3 protein,CDR3 DNA
TRBJ1-1,-,-,TRBV18,CASSPLDSGATEAFF,TGTGCCAGCTCACCGCTGGACTCGGGCGCGACTGAAGCTTTCTTT
TRBJ2-3,-,-,TRBV9,CASSADSLRTDTQYF,TGTGCCAGCAGCGCCGACTCGCTCCGCACAGATACGCAGTATTTT
TRBJ2-7,-,-,TRBV6-5,CASSPAGRSYEQYF,TGTGCCAGCAGTCCGGCGGGACGCTCCTACGAGCAGTACTTC
TRBJ1-1,few,-,TRBV19,CASSGGTGFTEAFF,TGTGCCAGTAGTGGGGGTACAGGGTTCACTGAAGCTTTCTTT
TRBJ2-4,-,TRBD2,TRBV11-2,CASSQRLAGGPNIQYF,TGTGCCAGCAGCCAGCGACTAGCGGGAGGGCCGAACATTCAGTACTTC
TRBJ1-2,-,-,TRBV20-1,CSAEGGGYTF,TGCAGTGCTGAGGGGGGTGGCTACACCTTC
TRBJ1-1,-,TRBD1,TRBV6-6,CASSYGTANTEAFF,TGTGCCAGCAGTTACGGGACAGCGAACACTGAAGCTTTCTTT
TRBJ2-3,-,-,TRBV7-2,CASSSQGMGTDTQYF,TGTGCCAGCAGCTCGCAGGGGATGGGCACAGATACGCAGTATTTT
TRBJ1-3,-,-,TRBV14,CASRKAAGGNTIYF,TGTGCCAGCCGGAAGGCGGCAGGCGGAAACACCATATATTTT
TRBJ2-1,-,TRBD2,TRBV5-1,CASSSEPAGGPGHNEQFF,TGCGCCAGCAGCTCCGAGCCAGCGGGAGGGCCAGGACACAATGAGCAGTTCTTC
TRBJ2-1,-,TRBD2,TRBV4-2,CASSQEVGLAGDEQFF,TGTGCCAGCAGCCAAGAGGTGGGGCTAGCGGGAGATGAGCAGTTCTTC
TRBJ1-5,-,TRBD1,TRBV7-2,CASSSDRGNQPQHF,TGTGCCAGCAGCTCCGACAGGGGTAATCAGCCCCAGCATTTT
TRBJ2-5,-,TRBD2,TRBV15,CATASGRGGETQYF,TGTGCCACCGCGAGCGGGAGAGGGGGGGAGACCCAGTACTTC
TRBJ2-2,-,-,TRBV6-5,CASREGATPGELFF,TGTGCCAGCAGAGAGGGAGCTACGCCCGGGGAGCTGTTTTTT
TRBJ2-7,-,TRBD2,TRBV7-9,CASSLVLAGHYEQYF,TGTGCCAGCAGCTTAGTTTTAGCGGGTCACTACGAGCAGTACTTC
TRBJ2-3,-,-,TRBV2,CASRVADTQYF,TGTGCCAGCCGGGTCGCAGATACGCAGTATTTT
TRBJ2-7,-,-,TRBV19,CASSPPGSGRYEQYF,TGTGCCAGTAGTCCCCCTGGCTCCGGGAGATACGAGCAGTACTTC
TRBJ1-5,-,-,TRBV7-3,CASRPDRSNQPQHF,TGTGCCAGCAGACCCGACAGAAGCAATCAGCCCCAGCATTTT
TRBJ1-5,few,-,TRBV19,CASRPSGSQPQHF,TGTGCCAGTAGGCCCAGCGGGTCCCAGCCCCAGCATTTT
TRBJ1-4,few,-,TRBV10-2,CASKATGPTINEKLFF,TGCGCCAGCAAGGCGACAGGACCAACCATTAATGAAAAACTGTTTTTT
TRBJ2-5,-,-,TRBV12-3/TRBV12-4,CASSLLSQETQYF,TGTGCCAGCAGTTTGCTTAGCCAAGAGACCCAGTACTTC
TRBJ2-7,-,TRBD1,TRBV5-1,CASSFGSGGTYEQYF,TGCGCCAGCAGCTTCGGGTCAGGGGGTACCTACGAGCAGTACTTC
TRBJ2-1,-,TRBD2,TRBV15,CATSPPGTSNEQFF,TGTGCCACCAGTCCACCCGGGACTAGTAATGAGCAGTTCTTC
TRBJ2-2,-,-,TRBV5-1,CASRLTETLVTGELFF,TGCGCCAGCAGATTGACGGAGACACTAGTCACCGGGGAGCTGTTTTTT
TRBJ1-6,-,TRBD1,TRBV9,CASSFSGTGHSPLHF,TGTGCCAGCAGCTTCTCCGGGACAGGGCACTCACCCCTCCACTTT
TRBJ2-3,-,-,TRBV15,CATSRDAGRAGADTQYF,TGTGCCACCAGCAGAGATGCCGGACGCGCAGGGGCAGATACGCAGTATTTT
TRBJ1-1,-,TRBD1,TRBV7-3,CASSRQGGTEAFF,TGTGCCAGCAGCAGACAGGGGGGCACTGAAGCTTTCTTT
TRBJ2-2,-,-,TRBV7-2,CASSLDSLARNTGELFF,TGTGCCAGCAGCTTAGACTCCCTAGCGAGGAACACCGGGGAGCTGTTTTTT
TRBJ2-7,-,-,TRBV27,CASSLYPDSSYEQYF,TGTGCCAGCAGTTTATACCCCGACTCCTCCTACGAGCAGTACTTC
TRBJ1-5,-,-,TRBV19,CASSIREIEYQPQHF,TGTGCCAGTAGTATTCGGGAGATCGAGTATCAGCCCCAGCATTTT
TRBJ2-5,-,TRBD2,TRBV12-5,CASGFRTSGVPETQYF,TGTGCTAGTGGTTTCCGAACTAGCGGGGTCCCAGAGACCCAGTACTTC
TRBJ1-3,-,-,TRBV28,CASRTSGNTIYF,TGTGCCAGCAGGACCTCTGGAAACACCATATATTTT
TRBJ2-5,few,-,TRBV7-3,CASSYGRGPGAQETQYF,TGTGCCAGCAGCTATGGACGGGGGCCAGGGGCCCAAGAGACCCAGTACTTC
TRBJ2-5,-,-,TRBV19,CASSRSGLQETQYF,TGTGCCAGTAGTCGGTCGGGCCTCCAAGAGACCCAGTACTTC
TRBJ2-2,once,-,TRBV5-1,CASSLTGAGRNTGELFF,TGCGCCAGCAGCTTGACAGGGGCGGGGCGGAACACCGGGGAGCTGTTTTTT
TRBJ1-1,-,-,TRBV28,CASRRTFTEAFF,TGTGCCAGCAGGCGAACTTTTACTGAAGCTTTCTTT
TRBJ1-4,-,-,TRBV9,CASSEIQGTNEKLFF,TGTGCCAGCAGCGAGATACAGGGAACTAATGAAAAACTGTTTTTT
TRBJ2-1,-,-,TRBV7-2,CASSLAGAGGEQFF,TGTGCCAGCAGCTTAGCGGGGGCCGGGGGCGAGCAGTTCTTC
TRBJ1-5,-,-,TRBV27,CASSWDTNQPQHF,TGTGCCAGCAGTTGGGATACCAATCAGCCCCAGCATTTT
TRBJ2-7,-,-,TRBV6-5,CASTEGRILSYEQYF,TGTGCCAGCACCGAGGGAAGAATTCTCTCCTACGAGCAGTACTTC
TRBJ2-3,-,TRBD2,TRBV5-5,CASSLVAMTSGRGDTQYF,TGTGCCAGCAGCTTGGTAGCTATGACTAGCGGGAGGGGAGATACGCAGTATTTT
TRBJ1-1,few,-,TRBV19,CASSIAGYSTEAFF,TGTGCCAGTAGTATTGCAGGGTATAGCACTGAAGCTTTCTTT
TRBJ2-7,-,-,TRBV12-3/TRBV12-4,CASRGGSYEQYF,TGTGCCAGCAGAGGGGGGTCCTACGAGCAGTACTTC
TRBJ2-7,few,-,TRBV27,CASSWTRGPYEQYF,TGTGCCAGCAGTTGGACGCGGGGGCCCTACGAGCAGTACTTC
TRBJ1-1,-,-,TRBV28,CASTRVQLSEAFF,TGTGCCAGCACGAGGGTGCAATTATCTGAAGCTTTCTTT
TRBJ1-2,-,-,TRBV28,CASSSPTGLGYTF,TGTGCCAGCAGTTCCCCCACGGGTTTGGGCTACACCTTC
TRBJ2-7,-,-,TRBV15,CATSRATGYEQYF,TGTGCCACCAGCAGAGCGACAGGCTACGAGCAGTACTTC
TRBJ2-3,-,-,TRBV19,CASRYDSSRRDTQYF,TGTGCCAGTAGATATGACTCGTCTCGGCGGGATACGCAGTATTTT
TRBJ1-1,-,-,TRBV2,CASSGVRNTEAFF,TGTGCCAGCAGTGGCGTTAGGAACACTGAAGCTTTCTTT
TRBJ1-5,-,-,TRBV28,CASSVRDGYQPQHF,TGTGCCAGCAGTGTCAGGGACGGCTATCAGCCCCAGCATTTT
TRBJ2-1,few,-,TRBV7-9,CASSVQASYNEQFF,TGTGCCAGCAGTGTCCAGGCGTCCTACAATGAGCAGTTCTTC
TRBJ2-7,-,-,TRBV10-2,CASSEPTEAHYEQYF,TGCGCCAGCAGTGAGCCCACGGAGGCTCACTACGAGCAGTACTTC
TRBJ1-1,-,-,TRBV7-6,CASSPVGGVNTEAFF,TGTGCCAGCAGCCCAGTGGGGGGGGTTAACACTGAAGCTTTCTTT
TRBJ2-7,-,-,TRBV18,CASSSSRGVGYEQYF,TGTGCCAGCTCATCGAGCCGGGGTGTTGGCTACGAGCAGTACTTC